The rows below give T cell receptor beta chains drawn from one sample of a study of blood T cell repertoires in COVID-19. TCRdb's copy holds only in-frame clones and misses some; the assay was immunoSEQ multiplex PCR. The sample lists around 170,000 clones, roughly four fifths seen once, with approximately 6.2% in the top ten. The sequencing sample was made of peripheral blood. These receptors originate from a woman between 35 and 50 years old with acute or convalescent COVID-19. CDR3s include the opening cysteine and the closing phenylalanine or tryptophan. D genes are given only for firm matches. Clone size, where shown, is once, few, many, or a class for clones that have expanded.

clone size	D gene	V gene	J gene	CDR3 length	CDR3 DNA	CDR3 protein
-	-	TRBV5-4	TRBJ1-2	15	TGTGCCAGCAGCTTGGAGCCGGACAGTATCATTGGCTACACCTTC	CASSLEPDSIIGYTF
-	-	TRBV6-5	TRBJ1-3	15	TGTGCCAGCAGTTACTTTGGGGCATCTGGAAACACCATATATTTT	CASSYFGASGNTIYF
-	-	TRBV5-5	TRBJ2-7	12	TGTGCCAGCAGCCTCGGGATTTACGAGCAGTACTTC	CASSLGIYEQYF
-	-	TRBV12-3/TRBV12-4	TRBJ1-1	13	TGTGCCAGCAATTTACAGATGAACACTGAAGCTTTCTTT	CASNLQMNTEAFF
-	-	TRBV28	TRBJ1-5	17	TGTGCCAGCAGCCGTTATTTTGGGGGGGCCCGCAATCAGCCCCAGCATTTT	CASSRYFGGARNQPQHF
-	-	TRBV6-5	TRBJ2-7	13	TGTGCCAGCAACAGACACGATTCCTACGAGCAGTACTTC	CASNRHDSYEQYF
-	-	TRBV27	TRBJ1-2	12	TGTGCCAGCAGTACCTCGGGCTATGGCTACACCTTC	CASSTSGYGYTF
-	TRBD1	TRBV2	TRBJ1-3	15	TGTGCCAGCAGTTCCCACACGACAGGGACAAACACCATATATTTT	CASSSHTTGTNTIYF
-	-	TRBV24-1	TRBJ1-1	14	TGTGCCACCAGTGCCCGGGGAGGGAACACTGAAGCTTTCTTT	CATSARGGNTEAFF
-	TRBD1	TRBV5-4	TRBJ2-7	13	TGTGCCAGCAGCACGACAGGGGGCTACGAGCAGTACTTC	CASSTTGGYEQYF
-	TRBD1	TRBV4-1	TRBJ2-1	14	TGCGCCAGCAGCCCGGGACAGGGATTTTATGAGCAGTTCTTC	CASSPGQGFYEQFF
-	-	TRBV2	TRBJ1-2	13	TGTGCCAGCAGTGACCCCGCACTGTATGGCTACACCTTC	CASSDPALYGYTF
few	-	TRBV9	TRBJ1-1	14	TGTGCCAGCAGCGGGACCAGGGGAGAAACTGAAGCTTTCTTT	CASSGTRGETEAFF
-	-	TRBV5-1	TRBJ2-4	12	TGCGCCAGCAGCTTGGATCAAGGCTCCCGGGACTTC	CASSLDQGSRDF
-	-	TRBV30	TRBJ1-4	13	TGTGCCTGGAGTGTGGGAGGGGATGAAAAACTGTTTTTT	CAWSVGGDEKLFF
-	TRBD1	TRBV19	TRBJ1-2	15	TGTGCCAGTAGTATCTGGGACAGGAGTAACTATGGCTACACCTTC	CASSIWDRSNYGYTF
-	-	TRBV7-8	TRBJ1-2	14	TGTGCCAGCAGCCCCCCCGACTGGAGCTATGGCTACACCTTC	CASSPPDWSYGYTF
-	TRBD2	TRBV5-1	TRBJ2-7	17	TGCGCCAGCAGCTTCCAGACTAGCGGGTTCTCCACCTACGAGCAGTACTTC	CASSFQTSGFSTYEQYF
-	-	TRBV10-3	TRBJ2-7	12	TGTGCCATCAGTGAGTCGGCTTGGGAGCAGTACTTC	CAISESAWEQYF
-	-	TRBV5-5	TRBJ1-2	13	TGTGCCAGTGCCACATCCGGGGGAAGGGGCTACACCTTC	CASATSGGRGYTF
few	-	TRBV19	TRBJ1-3	14	TGTGCCAGTAGTTCGGACTTCTCTGGAAACACCATATATTTT	CASSSDFSGNTIYF
-	TRBD1	TRBV7-2	TRBJ1-2	13	TGTGCCAGCAGCTCGGACAGGAGGATAGGCTACACCTTC	CASSSDRRIGYTF